The 20 T cell receptor beta chains reported below all come from one sample, sequenced in a study of naive and memory T cell subsets. Two oligonucleotides, mixed equimolar, formed the beta constant-region primer covering TRBC1 and TRBC2. Nested alpha and beta constant-region primers with the SP2 primer drove four PCR rounds on ligated cDNA. TCRdb re-analysed the UMI-ligation and nested PCR reads in MiXCR, keeping a single row per CDR3 protein. The sample includes approximately 80,000 distinct CDR3 sequences, over 8.5% of them seen just once. Sequenced: naive CD8+ T cells from blood. The receptor set was obtained from a human donor in good health.

This clonotype was counted only a few times. This sequence joins TRBV29-1 and TRBJ1-5; D might be TRBD1 (5 bases). V was cut by 5 bases and J by 6 bases, with 17 bases left in between. Germline V gene sequence: CDR1 SQVTM, CDR2 ANQGSEA. The CDR3 loop spans 14 amino acids. The CDR3 DNA sequence: TGCAGCGTTACTCAGGGAGATGTAAGTCAGCCCCAGCATTTT. This gives the protein CSVTQGDVSQPQHF. Together with reference TRBV29-1 and TRBJ1-5, the CDR3 gives the full variable domain: SAVISQKPSRDICQRGTSLTIQCQVDSQVTMMFWYRQQPGQSLTLIATANQGSEATYESGFVIDKFPISRPNLTFSTLTVSNMSPEDSSIYLCSVTQGDVSQPQHFGDGTRLSIL.

The chain uses TRBV4-3 and TRBJ2-2; TRBD1 agrees at 8 bases. V dropped 5 bases and J dropped 6; count of bases not matched to a gene: 8. This CDR3 comprises 15 residues. CDR1 and CDR2 (germline): LGHNA, YSLEER. The CDR3 DNA reads TGCGCCAGCAGCGGCCGGGACAGGAGCCCCGGGGAGCTGTTTTTT. It encodes CASSGRDRSPGELFF.

The chain joins TRBV7-8 to TRBJ2-5; a possible D gene is TRBD2 (5 bases). V shed 4 bases and J shed 3 bases, with 18 bases lying between them. The CDR3 sequence is 16 residues long. The germline gives CDR1 SGHVS, CDR2 FQNEAQ. DNA of the CDR3: TGTGCCAGCAGCTATCGGGCGGGCGACCCAAAAGAGACCCAGTACTTC. Its protein is CASSYRAGDPKETQYF.

This clonotype was picked up a small number of times. This chain uses TRBV12-3 or TRBV12-4 with TRBJ2-3; 9 nucleotides line up with TRBD2. V gave up 1 base and J gave up 5 bases; unmatched junction bases: 4. This CDR3 has 15 residues. For the CDR3, the DNA is TGTGCCAGCAGTTTAGTTCTACTAGCGGGAGATACGCAGTATTTT. Translation gives CASSLVLLAGDTQYF.

Details on this clonotype: This CDR3 fails to terminate in the conserved phenylalanine or tryptophan, so it likely reflects a read error. This chain links TRBV9 with TRBJ2-5; D unresolved. V was trimmed by 0 bases and J by 3 bases, leaving 12 bases between them. The CDR3 runs to 15 residues. The V gene's germline CDR1 is SGDLS and CDR2 YYNGEE. The CDR3 spells CASSVDASRKETQYL. The CDR3 DNA sequence: TGTGCCAGCAGCGTAGATGCCTCACGAAAAGAGACCCAGTACTTA.

This clonotype has a handful of counts. Sequence at one end of the junction differs from germline and may be a read error. CDR3 coding DNA: TGTGCCAGCAGCGGCCTTACTGGGAGAGCGCCCCCTCAAGCGACCCAGTACTTC. It is translated as CASSGLTGRAPPQATQYF. The chain is built from TRBV7-9 and TRBJ2-5; D is possibly TRBD2 (5 bases). Germline CDR1 is SEHNR and CDR2 is FQNEAQ (reference sequence). This CDR3 spans 18 amino acids.

This clonotype was detected many times. The V and J genes are TRBV5-6 and TRBJ2-1; 12 positions match TRBD2. The CDR3 contains 17 residues. The trim removed 4 bases at V and 4 bases at J, leaving 9 bases unmatched. Germline V gene sequence: CDR1 SGHDT, CDR2 YYEEEE. CDR3 amino acids: CASSTEWTSGEYNEQFF. As DNA, the CDR3 is TGTGCCAGCAGCACTGAATGGACTAGCGGGGAATACAATGAGCAGTTCTTC.

This clonotype occurred a few times. This chain joins TRBV20-1 and TRBJ2-7; 9 bases agree with TRBD2. The V gene end was trimmed by 0 bases and the J gene end by 6 bases; junction bases not matched to a gene: 9. CDR3 length: 15 residues. Germline V gene sequence: CDR1 DFQATT, CDR2 SNEGSKA (reference sequence). The CDR3 reads CSARDMAGGPIEQYF. The CDR3, as DNA: TGCAGTGCTAGAGATATGGCGGGAGGGCCCATCGAGCAGTACTTC.

Ten or more counts support this clonotype. The chain carries TRBV4-2 and TRBJ2-3; 10 bases line up with TRBD2. The CDR3 length is 17 residues. Germline CDR1 and CDR2: LGHNA and YNFKEQ. The trim removed 4 bases at V and 3 bases at J, leaving 10 bases unmatched. This CDR3 reads CASSPDLAGDVTDTQYF. The CDR3 nucleotides read TGTGCCAGCAGCCCGGACCTAGCGGGAGATGTTACAGATACGCAGTATTTT.

This clonotype appeared many times. The rearrangement links TRBV19 to TRBJ1-2; 7 bases match TRBD1. The CDR3 is 15 residues long. Germline CDR1 reads LNHDA; CDR2 reads SQIVND (reference sequence). J gave up 3 bases and V 6 bases, and 10 bases lay outside the gene matches. The CDR3 sequence: CASSRRGRGDYGYTF. CDR3 DNA: TGTGCCAGTAGCCGGAGGGGCAGGGGGGACTATGGCTACACCTTC.

This clonotype was found many times. V gene TRBV10-1 combines with J gene TRBJ2-4, with TRBD1 matching over 8 bases. The V segment lost 6 bases and the J segment 8 bases; nucleotides outside the gene matches: 9. CDR1 is WNHNN and CDR2 is SYGVQD in the germline V gene (reference sequence). The CDR3 covers 14 residues. The CDR3 region has the DNA TGCGCCAGCAGCCCGACAGGGGTGGTGGACATTCAGTACTTC. It encodes CASSPTGVVDIQYF.

V gene TRBV2 combines with J gene TRBJ2-5; 11 bases agree with TRBD2. The germline CDR1 and CDR2 sequences are SNHLY and FYNNEI. V was clipped by 4 bases and J by 3 bases; unmatched bases: 7. CDR3 length: 16 amino acids. The CDR3 loop is CASSAASGRQEETQYF. CDR3 DNA sequence: TGTGCCAGCAGTGCGGCTAGCGGGAGGCAGGAAGAGACCCAGTACTTC.

This clonotype has a handful of counts. The rearrangement joins TRBV10-3 to TRBJ2-7; D possibly corresponds to TRBD1 (5 bases). V was clipped by 6 bases and J by 4 bases, with 19 bases between them. This CDR3 has 15 residues. Germline V gives CDR1 ENHRY, CDR2 SYGVKD. The DNA for the CDR3 is TGTGCCATCAGCTCCAGGAAGCCTGACAGTTACGAGCAGTACTTC. Its translation is CAISSRKPDSYEQYF.

This clonotype was counted many times. V and J are TRBV15 and TRBJ2-7, with 12 bases identical to TRBD2. The length of the CDR3 is 16 residues. Trimming at V came to 2 bases and at J to 2 bases, leaving 4 bases not matched to a gene. CDR1 is LNHNV and CDR2 is YYDKDF in the germline V gene (reference sequence). The CDR3 sequence is CATSRSRTSGTYEQYF. In nucleotides, the CDR3 is TGTGCCACCAGCAGATCCAGGACTAGCGGGACCTACGAGCAGTACTTC. Supplemented by reference TRBV15 and TRBJ2-7, the full variable domain reads DAMVIQNPRYQVTQFGKPVTLSCSQTLNHNVMYWYQQKSSQAPKLLFHYYDKDFNNEADTPDNFQSRRPNTSFCFLDIRSPGLGDTAMYLCATSRSRTSGTYEQYFGPGTRLTVT.

This clonotype was seen repeatedly, ten times or more. V gene TRBV18 combines with J gene TRBJ2-5; 8 bases map to TRBD2. The CDR3 is 17 residues long. J gave up 0 bases and V 4 bases, and 10 bases lay outside the gene matches. CDR1 and CDR2 from the germline V gene are KGHSH and LQKENI. The CDR3 nucleotides read TGTGCCAGCTCACTATACGGGAGGGATACCCACCAAGAGACCCAGTACTTC. Translated: CASSLYGRDTHQETQYF.

The V and J genes are TRBV28 and TRBJ2-2; TRBD2 matches 8 bases. J was trimmed by 6 bases and V by 7 bases; bases with no gene match: 1. Germline V gene data show CDR1 as MDHEN and CDR2 as SYDVKM. CDR3 length equals 12 residues. The CDR3 nucleotides are TGTGCCAGCACAGCGGGAGCCGGGGAGCTGTTTTTT. Protein: CASTAGAGELFF.

This clonotype was counted at least ten times. The CDR3 sequence: CASSYSQGAIGANVLTF. The DNA of the CDR3 is TGTGCCAGCAGTTACTCCCAAGGGGCGATTGGGGCCAACGTCCTGACTTTC. The gene calls are TRBV6-5 and TRBJ2-6; possible D gene TRBD1, 5 bases. V was cut by 0 bases and J by 3 bases, with 12 bases left in between. Germline loops: CDR1 MNHEY, CDR2 SVGAGI. The length of the CDR3 is 17 residues.

This clonotype was found many times. The chain uses TRBV27 and TRBJ1-5; D unclear. CDR1 and CDR2 (germline): MNHEY, SMNVEV (reference sequence). The length of the CDR3 is 14 residues. V was shortened by 3 bases and J by 3 bases, with 9 bases between the two germline ends. The CDR3 is CASSFGVTNQPQHF. Written as DNA, the CDR3 is TGTGCCAGCAGTTTTGGTGTCACCAATCAGCCCCAGCATTTT.

This clonotype was recorded many times. The chain links TRBV5-1 to TRBJ2-3, with D possibly TRBD2 on 6 matching bases. Germline CDR1 is SGHRS and CDR2 is YFSETQ. The CDR3 covers 15 residues. Trimming cost V 4 bases and J 2 bases, with 14 bases left between them. CDR3 bases: TGCGCCAGCAGCATCCCAGCGGGTCTCACAGATACGCAGTATTTT. It codes for CASSIPAGLTDTQYF.

The sample holds many counts of this clonotype. This sequence joins TRBV9 and TRBJ1-1; D is possibly TRBD1 (6 bases). The V end lost 4 bases, the J end lost 4 bases, and 11 bases lay between the germline ends. This CDR3 has 13 amino acids. Germline V gives CDR1 SGDLS, CDR2 YYNGEE. CDR3 sequence (DNA): TGTGCCAGCAGCCGGGACATAGGCACTGAAGCTTTCTTT. This translates into CASSRDIGTEAFF.